This TCR beta chain emerged from a study of sequential checkpoint blockade in melanoma. Whole-study context: 91 pretreatment tumor DNA samples were TCRβ immunosequenced. Twenty-two patients had matched tumor biopsies before treatment and at week 13 after nivolumab or ipilimumab alone.

The treatment was: randomized to nivolumab then ipilimumab (arm A) or the reverse (arm B). Findings of the study overall: Tumor T-cell fraction and clonality correlated with PD-L1 and CD8+ counts.

In the case of this clone: What it recognizes is unknown.

The ends were cut back, 2 bases at V and 7 bases at J, with 20 bases in the middle. Germline V gene lookup returns CDR1 MNHGY and CDR2 SAAAGT. The length of the CDR3 is 16 residues. Libraries were prepared by immunoSEQ multiplex PCR; TCRdb keeps only in-frame clonotypes and omits some of them. The sample has approximately 8,200 clones; about a quarter are singletons. The chain uses TRBV6-8 and TRBJ1-2; D gene ambiguous. The source is a human donor with melanoma. This sample comprised tumor tissue (inferred from file names), obtained from a patient given nivolumab and ipilimumab in sequence. CDR3 sequence reads: CASSYRARQPYSGYTF. CDR3 DNA: TGTGCCAGCAGTTACCGAGCTCGTCAGCCCTATAGTGGCTACACCTTC.